The next 29 T cell receptor beta chains were all read from a single sample in a study of blood T cells in healthy people across ages. The second PCR ran about 6 to 12 cycles with a sample-barcoded 5' primer and J-beta primers. TCRdb re-called the 5' RACE reads with MiXCR, one entry per CDR3 protein. The data hold roughly 640,000 distinct CDR3 sequences, with about 30% observed a single time. Sequenced material: blood. The receptors originated from a woman of 80 years or more in good health.

This clonotype appeared a few times. This chain joins TRBV6-5 and TRBJ1-1; the match to TRBD1 covers 10 bases. The CDR3 is made up of 18 amino acids. Per the germline V gene, CDR1 is MNHEY and CDR2 is SVGAGI. The junction had 14 bases not matched to a gene; V was cut back by 4 bases and J by 3 bases. The CDR3 nucleotides read TGTGCCAGCAGTTTTTCCCACCTCGGGACAGGGGCCTACACTGAAGCTTTCTTT. Amino acid sequence: CASSFSHLGTGAYTEAFF.

This clonotype was counted at least ten times. V gene TRBV7-9 combines with J gene TRBJ2-4; D call uncertain. V lost 1 base, J lost 11 bases, and 15 bases lay in between. The CDR3 totals 14 residues. Germline CDR1 and CDR2: SEHNR and FQNEAQ (reference sequence). DNA of the CDR3: TGTGCCAGCAGCTTAGACACTGTCCCAGGCGTTCAGTACTTC. Its protein product is CASSLDTVPGVQYF.

Notes on this clonotype: A much bigger clone sits one base away, suggesting this may be a read error. The rearrangement joins TRBV9 to TRBJ2-3, with 7 bases matching TRBD2. The CDR3 has 16 amino acids. From germline, CDR1 is SGDLS and CDR2 YYNGEE. Written as DNA, the CDR3 is TGTGCCAGCACCATGGCTAGCGGCACAGGCACAGATACGCAGTGTTTT. It codes for CASTMASGTGTDTQCF. Full variable domain (remainder filled in from reference TRBV9 and TRBJ2-3): DSGVTQTPKHLITATGQRVTLRCSPRSGDLSVYWYQQSLDQGLQFLIQYYNGEERAKGNILERFSAQQFPDLHSELNLSSLELGDSALYFCASTMASGTGTDTQCFGPGTRLTVL.

This clonotype has at least ten counts. This chain connects TRBV5-1 to TRBJ2-3; 9 positions match TRBD1. The CDR3 covers 14 residues. The junction had 3 bases not matched to a gene; V was cut back by 3 bases and J by 4 bases. In germline, CDR1 is SGHRS, CDR2 YFSETQ. This chain's CDR3 is CASSWGQGSDTQYF. CDR3 DNA: TGCGCCAGCAGCTGGGGACAGGGCTCAGATACGCAGTATTTT. The entire variable domain, with the rest obtained from reference TRBV5-1 and TRBJ2-3, is as follows: KAGVTQTPRYLIKTRGQQVTLSCSPISGHRSVSWYQQTPGQGLQFLFEYFSETQRNKGNFPGRFSGRQFSNSRSEMNVSTLELGDSALYLCASSWGQGSDTQYFGPGTRLTVL.

This clonotype was detected ten times or more. The genes are TRBV3-1 and TRBJ1-2, with 7 bases aligning to TRBD1. The V gene end was trimmed by 5 bases and the J gene end by 3 bases; junction bases not matched to a gene: 18. Per the germline V gene, CDR1 is LGHDT and CDR2 is YNNKEL (reference sequence). The CDR3 loop spans 18 amino acids. CDR3 sequence (DNA): TGTGCCAGCAGCAACCTCCAGATCCCGACAGGGCAAGACTATGGCTACACCTTC. This encodes CASSNLQIPTGQDYGYTF.

This chain uses TRBV6-2 or TRBV6-3 with TRBJ2-3; tentatively, D is TRBD2 (5 bases). CDR1 is MNHEY, CDR2 SVGEGT, per germline. V dropped 7 bases and J dropped 4 bases, with 21 bases sitting between them. The CDR3 is 16 amino acids. The CDR3 DNA reads TGTGCCAGCACCCGTACCCTACACCCGAGGGCAGATACGCAGTATTTT. Amino acid sequence: CASTRTLHPRADTQYF.

This clonotype was seen ten or more times. The chain links TRBV7-2 to TRBJ2-7, with TRBD1 identical over 9 bases. Germline CDR1 and CDR2: SGHTA and FQGNSA. J was trimmed by 3 bases and V by 4 bases; bases with no gene match: 13. The CDR3 totals 17 residues. In nucleotides, the CDR3 is TGTGCCAGCAGCTCACACGAATTAGGACAGGGGATCTACGAGCAGTACTTC. Translated, it gives CASSSHELGQGIYEQYF.

This clonotype was detected ten times or more. This chain links TRBV5-4 with TRBJ2-5, with TRBD1 identical over 7 bases. The CDR3 is made up of 14 amino acids. V shed 1 base, J shed 5 bases, and the junction held 5 bases outside the gene matches. CDR1 SGHNT and CDR2 YYREEE come from the germline V gene (reference sequence). CDR3 nucleotide sequence: TGTGCCAGCAGCTTGACAGGGGCTGGGGAGACCCAGTACTTC. It is translated as CASSLTGAGETQYF.

The table lists this clonotype with a few counts. V is TRBV27 and J is TRBJ2-2; D gene uncertain. Per the germline V gene, CDR1 is MNHEY and CDR2 is SMNVEV (reference sequence). The CDR3 totals 15 residues. V was trimmed by 6 bases and J by 5 bases, leaving 16 bases between them. CDR3 residues: CASRSRGRITGELFF. CDR3 nucleotide sequence: TGTGCCAGCAGATCTAGAGGAAGAATTACCGGGGAGCTGTTTTTT.

This clonotype was counted many times. The CDR3 bases are TGTGCCAGCAGTTTTACAGGGAATTCACCCCTCCACTTT. Protein product: CASSFTGNSPLHF. The rearrangement links TRBV27 to TRBJ1-6, with D maybe TRBD1 (6 bases). V was shortened by 3 bases and J by 7 bases, with 7 bases between the two germline ends. Germline-derived CDR1 and CDR2 are MNHEY and SMNVEV (reference sequence). This CDR3 region has 13 residues.

Ten or more counts support this clonotype. The chain combines TRBV6-1 with TRBJ1-2; 9 positions agree with TRBD1. This CDR3 region has 15 residues. Trimming at V came to 0 bases and at J to 5 bases, leaving 4 bases not matched to a gene. The germline V gene encodes CDR1 MNHNS and CDR2 SASEGT. This CDR3 is CASSEASGTGYGYTF. CDR3 in DNA: TGTGCCAGCAGTGAAGCCTCCGGGACAGGGTATGGCTACACCTTC.

V gene TRBV30 combines with J gene TRBJ2-5, with D perhaps TRBD2 (5 bases). The better agreement between TRBJ2-7 and the DNA end casts doubt on the J call. CDR1 is GTSNPN, CDR2 SVGIG, per germline (reference sequence). This CDR3 spans 12 amino acids. The CDR3 DNA sequence: TGTGCCTGGAGTTTACTAGAATCCGAGCAGTACTTC. This encodes CAWSLLESEQYF.

The sample holds a few counts of this clonotype. The gene calls are TRBV11-2 and TRBJ1-6; possible D gene TRBD1, 6 bases. The CDR3 length is 19 residues. Germline V CDR1 and CDR2: SGHAT, FQNNGV. V was clipped by 2 bases and J by 8 bases, with 25 bases between them. CDR3 sequence reads: CASSLSIAAGVLLDSPLHF. For the CDR3, the DNA is TGTGCCAGCAGCTTAAGCATTGCGGCAGGGGTTCTTCTGGATTCACCCCTCCACTTT.

This clonotype has ten or more counts. The CDR3 loop is CASSITTSTDTQYF. The CDR3 DNA reads as TGCGCCAGCAGCATCACGACTAGCACAGATACGCAGTATTTT. The rearrangement uses TRBV5-1 and TRBJ2-3; D not certain. The ends were cut back, 4 bases at V and 0 bases at J, with 9 bases in the middle. CDR1 is SGHRS and CDR2 is YFSETQ in the germline V gene. The length of the CDR3 is 14 residues.

The chain is built from TRBV6-5 and TRBJ2-6; D may match TRBD1 or TRBD2 (5 bases each). The CDR3 totals 18 residues. From germline, CDR1 is MNHEY and CDR2 SVGAGI. The V end lost 2 bases, the J end lost 1 base, and 15 bases lay between the germline ends. The CDR3 sequence: CASSYTGRTLSGANVLTF. CDR3 sequence (DNA): TGTGCCAGCAGTTACACGGGACGGACCTTGTCTGGGGCCAACGTCCTGACTTTC.

The count of this clonotype is one. A clone one base away is much larger, so this may be a read error. The chain recombines TRBV15 with TRBJ2-5, with D possibly called TRBD1 or TRBD2 (6 bases each). Gene TRBJ2-7 matches the end of the DNA better, so the J call may be wrong. CDR1 is LNHNV, CDR2 YYDKDF, per germline (reference sequence). CDR3 length: 13 residues. CDR3 bases: TGTGCCACCTGCAGGGGCGGGATTGGCGAGCAGTACTTC. This sequence encodes CATCRGGIGEQYF.

This clonotype showed up many times. This rearrangement joins TRBV27 to TRBJ1-5; no definite D call. The ends were cut back, 6 bases at V and 1 base at J, with 13 bases in the middle. This CDR3 has 15 amino acids. The germline CDR1 and CDR2 sequences are MNHEY and SMNVEV (reference sequence). CDR3 nucleotide sequence: TGTGCCAGCAGGACCCGACGAGGGAGCAATCAGCCCCAGCATTTT. This codes for CASRTRRGSNQPQHF.

This clonotype has just a few counts. V is TRBV4-1 and J is TRBJ1-2; a weak D match, TRBD1 (6 bases). V dropped 7 bases and J dropped 8 bases, with 11 bases sitting between them. The germline CDR1 and CDR2 sequences are MGHRA and YSYEKL. The CDR3 contains 11 residues. The CDR3 region is CASTDTGGYTF. Here the CDR3 DNA reads TGCGCCAGCACGGATACAGGGGGCTACACCTTC.

This clonotype has at least ten counts. The V and J genes are TRBV29-1 and TRBJ1-2; TRBD1 is a possible D gene (5 bases). This CDR3 spans 11 amino acids. V was cut by 5 bases and J by 6 bases, with 10 bases left in between. Germline-derived CDR1 and CDR2 are SQVTM and ANQGSEA. CDR3 nucleotides: TGCAGCGTTAGCAGGGCGAATGGCTACACCTTC. Residues: CSVSRANGYTF. The full variable domain, with the rest looked up from reference TRBV29-1 and TRBJ1-2, is SAVISQKPSRDICQRGTSLTIQCQVDSQVTMMFWYRQQPGQSLTLIATANQGSEATYESGFVIDKFPISRPNLTFSTLTVSNMSPEDSSIYLCSVSRANGYTFGSGTRLTVV.

Turning to this clonotype: This may be a read error: a much more frequent sequence differs by one nucleotide. The rearrangement joins TRBV7-2 to TRBJ2-5; D is perhaps TRBD2 (6 bases). Deletions cut 0 bases from V and 5 bases from J, with 13 bases between. The CDR3 is 15 amino acids. CDR1 is SGHTA, CDR2 FQGNSA, per germline. The CDR3 loop reads CASSLAFAGGETQYF. CDR3 nucleotides: TGTGCCAGCAGCTTAGCGTTCGCCGGGGGTGAGACCCAGTACTTC.

This clonotype has at least ten counts. This chain connects TRBV29-1 to TRBJ1-2; a weak D match, TRBD1 (6 bases). The CDR3 runs to 12 residues. Per germline, CDR1 SQVTM and CDR2 ANQGSEA. The V gene lost 4 bases and the J gene lost 3 bases, with 9 bases spanning the gap. CDR3: CSVARGDYGYTF. The CDR3 bases are TGCAGCGTTGCCAGGGGCGACTATGGCTACACCTTC.

The gene calls are TRBV3-1 and TRBJ1-6; D may be TRBD1 (6 bases). There are 13 residues in the CDR3. Germline CDR1 LGHDT, CDR2 YNNKEL (reference sequence). Trimming left V 3 bases short and J 12 bases short, with 12 bases between. For the CDR3, the DNA is TGTGCCAGCAGCCAGCAGGGGTATGGACCCCTCCACTTT. It encodes CASSQQGYGPLHF.

The chain recombines TRBV5-1 with TRBJ1-2, with a possible D match to TRBD1 (6 bases). V gave up 3 bases and J gave up 1 base, with 19 bases separating them. The CDR3 has 17 residues. Germline loops: CDR1 SGHRS, CDR2 YFSETQ. The CDR3 region is CASSSGGPLTFNYGYTF. The DNA for the CDR3 is TGCGCCAGCAGCTCCGGGGGCCCCCTTACATTTAACTATGGCTACACCTTC.

This clonotype appeared many times. The J gene is TRBJ1-2, the V gene TRBV3-1, with a possible D match to TRBD1 (5 bases). The V end was cut by 2 bases, the J end by 4 bases, with 17 bases between. This CDR3 is 16 amino acids long. The germline gives CDR1 LGHDT, CDR2 YNNKEL (reference sequence). CDR3 sequence (DNA): TGTGCCAGCAGCCAACAACCCGGGGGGGAACTCTATGGCTACACCTTC. Protein sequence: CASSQQPGGELYGYTF.

This rearrangement joins TRBV15 to TRBJ1-6; the D gene is possibly TRBD1 (5 bases). V lost 0 bases to trimming and J lost 7 bases, with 13 bases between them. The length of the CDR3 is 16 residues. Germline V gives CDR1 LNHNV, CDR2 YYDKDF (reference sequence). CDR3 sequence: CATSRERGRGNSPLHF. The DNA for the CDR3 is TGTGCCACCAGCAGAGAGAGGGGACGGGGGAATTCACCCCTCCACTTT.

This clonotype occurred many times. The chain recombines TRBV9 with TRBJ2-7; TRBD2 aligns across 7 bases. Germline V gives CDR1 SGDLS, CDR2 YYNGEE. The trim removed 4 bases at V and 5 bases at J, leaving 12 bases unmatched. The CDR3 consists of 15 residues. The DNA of the CDR3 is TGTGCCAGCAGCTTCTCGTCGGGGGGTATCAACGAGCAGTACTTC. As protein: CASSFSSGGINEQYF.

This clonotype was observed at least ten times. This rearrangement joins TRBV21-1 to TRBJ1-5. TRBV21-1 is recorded as a pseudogene. This CDR3 has 12 residues. CDR3 in DNA: TGTGCCAGCAGCGGAGTTAATCAGCCCCAGCATTTT. It specifies CASSGVNQPQHF.

In this sample, this clonotype turned up a few times. The chain couples TRBV18 to TRBJ1-1; D is perhaps TRBD1 (5 bases). CDR3 length equals 15 residues. Germline V gives CDR1 KGHSH, CDR2 LQKENI. Trimming stripped 6 bases from V and 2 bases from J, with 16 bases between. The CDR3 DNA reads TGTGCCAGCTCGGGGCTGGGGCCGGGAAACACTGAAGCTTTCTTT. Protein: CASSGLGPGNTEAFF.

The table lists this clonotype with a few counts. The chain links TRBV30 to TRBJ2-5, with 13 bases matching TRBD2. CDR1 and CDR2 (germline): GTSNPN, SVGIG (reference sequence). CDR3 length equals 16 residues. The J segment lost 4 bases and the V segment lost 3 bases, leaving 8 bases of the junction unmatched. CDR3 sequence: CAWSLTSGGPRETQYF. CDR3 nucleotide sequence: TGTGCCTGGAGCCTGACTAGCGGGGGGCCTCGAGAGACCCAGTACTTC.